These 29 T cell receptor beta chains originate from one sample sequenced in a study of PD-L1 blockade in urothelial cancer. Produced via immunoSEQ multiplex PCR; TCRdb's table is partial and in-frame only. The sample includes 40,000 to 55,000 clones, about 80% seen only once; the top ten take approximately 6%. Here the sequenced sample was PBMCs, taken around atezolizumab (anti-PD-L1) treatment. These receptors originate from a man in his forties with urothelial cancer.

The chain combines TRBV4-1 with TRBJ2-1; perhaps TRBD2 as D (5 bases). The CDR3 consists of 15 residues. Trimming took 6 bases from V and 0 from J, leaving 12 bases between them. The germline V gene has CDR1 MGHRA and CDR2 YSYEKL. The CDR3 reads CASSLGLSSYNEQFF. The DNA for the CDR3 is TGCGCCAGCAGTCTCGGACTGAGCTCCTACAATGAGCAGTTCTTC.

The chain carries TRBV6-1 and TRBJ1-1; a weak D match, TRBD1 (6 bases). V shed 1 base and J shed 11 bases, with 14 bases lying between them. In germline, CDR1 is MNHNS, CDR2 SASEGT. CDR3 size: 13 residues. CDR3 nucleotide sequence: TGTGCCAGCAGTGAAGATAGGGGGGGCTCGGCTTTCTTT. Residues: CASSEDRGGSAFF.

V gene TRBV15 combines with J gene TRBJ1-3; D not certain. Germline V gene lookup returns CDR1 LNHNV and CDR2 YYDKDF (reference sequence). This CDR3 has 15 residues. The V end lost 0 bases, the J end lost 0 bases, and 6 bases lay between the germline ends. The CDR3 DNA is TGTGCCACCAGCAGAGATACGGGCTCTGGAAACACCATATATTTT. Protein sequence: CATSRDTGSGNTIYF.

The rearrangement links TRBV19 to TRBJ1-2, with 10 bases lining up with TRBD1. Germline V gene data show CDR1 as LNHDA and CDR2 as SQIVND (reference sequence). The CDR3 spans 16 residues. Germline trimming cut 6 bases from V and 2 bases from J; bases unmatched to any gene: 9. In DNA, the CDR3 is TGTGCCAGTAGGCTGGGACAGGGGAGGAGGAACTATGGCTACACCTTC. Encoded protein: CASRLGQGRRNYGYTF.

V usage is TRBV28 and J usage is TRBJ1-1, with D possibly matching TRBD1 (5 bases). There are 15 residues in the CDR3. Per the germline V gene, CDR1 is MDHEN and CDR2 is SYDVKM. V was shortened by 10 bases and J by 5 bases, with 23 bases between the two germline ends. For the CDR3, the DNA is TGTGCCACGACGGTACGGGACCGGGGAGGAACTGAAGCTTTCTTT. The encoded protein is CATTVRDRGGTEAFF.

The chain has TRBV6-5 and TRBJ2-5; weak D call: TRBD1 (5 bases). Germline V CDR1 and CDR2: MNHEY, SVGAGI. V lost 2 bases and J lost 1, with 14 bases in between. The CDR3 has 16 residues. CDR3 loop: CASSYGSKGLQETQYF. The CDR3 nucleotides read TGTGCCAGCAGTTACGGAAGCAAGGGGCTCCAAGAGACCCAGTACTTC.

DNA of the CDR3: TGCGCCAGCAGCATAGCCGCCTATGGTGAAAAACTGTTTTTT. Translated: CASSIAAYGEKLFF. This chain uses TRBV5-1 with TRBJ1-4; no clear D gene. From germline, CDR1 is SGHRS and CDR2 YFSETQ. The CDR3 covers 14 residues. V lost 4 bases and J lost 7, with 14 bases in between.

The chain uses TRBV28 and TRBJ1-5; weak D call: TRBD1 (6 bases). V was trimmed by 7 bases and J by 0 bases, leaving 13 bases between them. Germline CDR1 MDHEN, CDR2 SYDVKM. The CDR3 spans 15 residues. CDR3 in DNA: TGTGCCAGCAACACACTGACAGGTAGCAATCAGCCCCAGCATTTT. It specifies CASNTLTGSNQPQHF.

The chain combines TRBV6-5 with TRBJ2-7; 9 bases are a match to TRBD2. The CDR3 spans 15 residues. Trimming took 6 bases from V and 4 from J; bases not matched to a gene: 10. Germline lookup yields CDR1 MNHEY and CDR2 SVGAGI. The CDR3 here is CASSPVISGSYEQYF. The CDR3 DNA reads TGTGCCAGCAGCCCCGTTATTAGCGGGAGTTACGAGCAGTACTTC.

The chain combines TRBV9 with TRBJ1-1, with 9 bases aligning to TRBD1. The germline V gene encodes CDR1 SGDLS and CDR2 YYNGEE. V dropped 3 bases and J dropped 4; count of bases not matched to a gene: 7. The CDR3 has 15 amino acids. CDR3 in DNA: TGTGCCAGCAGCGGGGGACAGGGAAGGGGCACTGAAGCTTTCTTT. Its protein is CASSGGQGRGTEAFF.

The chain combines TRBV5-1 with TRBJ2-7; TRBD2 matches 8 bases. The germline gives CDR1 SGHRS, CDR2 YFSETQ. V trimming: 0 bases; J trimming: 2 bases; junction bases outside the gene matches: 1. The CDR3 length is 14 residues. The CDR3 region has the DNA TGCGCCAGCAGCTTGGCTAGCGGGCCCTACGAGCAGTACTTC. This encodes CASSLASGPYEQYF.

The rearrangement joins TRBV29-1 to TRBJ2-7; D remains unclear. This CDR3 has 12 amino acids. V was trimmed by 4 bases and J by 2 bases, leaving 9 bases between them. Per germline, CDR1 SQVTM and CDR2 ANQGSEA. The CDR3 loop reads CSVGSGPYEQYF. The CDR3 DNA reads as TGCAGCGTTGGTTCCGGTCCCTACGAGCAGTACTTC.

The V gene is TRBV28, the J gene TRBJ2-7, with D possibly matching TRBD1 (6 bases). Trimming stripped 5 bases from V and 3 bases from J, with 17 bases between. CDR3 length equals 15 residues. The germline gives CDR1 MDHEN, CDR2 SYDVKM. This CDR3 reads CASSLGGRTFYEQYF. The CDR3 DNA reads TGTGCCAGCAGTCTAGGGGGACGGACCTTCTACGAGCAGTACTTC.

This clone was picked up one time. The rearrangement joins TRBV6-1 to TRBJ1-2; 7 nucleotides match TRBD1. Per germline, CDR1 MNHNS and CDR2 SASEGT. The CDR3 runs to 13 residues. V lost 6 bases and J lost 4; bases outside the gene matches: 5. The CDR3 nucleotides are TGTGCCAGCAGCTGGGACAGTAGCTATGGCTACACCTTC. Protein sequence: CASSWDSSYGYTF.

V gene TRBV6-4 combines with J gene TRBJ2-1; TRBD1 might be the D (5 bases). Germline V gene sequence: CDR1 MRHNA, CDR2 SNTAGT. The CDR3 sequence is 14 residues long. V lost 0 bases and J lost 9, with 12 bases in between. The CDR3 region is CASSDSFQGSEQFF. Here the CDR3 DNA reads TGTGCCAGCAGTGACTCGTTTCAGGGAAGTGAGCAGTTCTTC.

This clone was seen a single time. The chain has TRBV27 and TRBJ2-2, with no clear D. This CDR3 has 13 amino acids. V lost 2 bases, J lost 8 bases, and 9 bases lay in between. Germline lookup yields CDR1 MNHEY and CDR2 SMNVEV (reference sequence). Here the CDR3 reads CASSLSWQGELFF. The CDR3 DNA is TGTGCCAGCAGTTTAAGTTGGCAGGGGGAGCTGTTTTTT.

The V and J genes are TRBV7-9 and TRBJ1-4, with unresolved D. V was clipped by 5 bases and J by 2 bases, with 12 bases between them. The CDR3 is 15 amino acids. The germline CDR1 and CDR2 sequences are SEHNR and FQNEAQ (reference sequence). CDR3 nucleotides: TGTGCCAGCAGCGTCCGGGGTGAGACTAATGAAAAACTGTTTTTT. Its protein is CASSVRGETNEKLFF.

CDR3 sequence reads: CASRPTGTGGLIGPGNTIYF. As DNA, the CDR3 is TGCGCCAGCAGACCCACCGGGACAGGGGGCCTCATAGGGCCTGGAAACACCATATATTTT. This chain links TRBV5-1 with TRBJ1-3; 12 bases line up with TRBD1. Trimming cost V 5 bases and J 2 bases; bases outside gene matches: 17. The CDR3 extends over 20 amino acids. CDR1 and CDR2 from the germline V gene are SGHRS and YFSETQ.

The V call is TRBV30, the J call TRBJ1-2; D not certain. CDR1 and CDR2 (germline): GTSNPN, SVGIG (reference sequence). CDR3 length equals 14 residues. Between the trimmed V and J ends, which lost 8 bases and 0 bases, there was a span of 16 bases. CDR3: CARTPRDSNYGYTF. CDR3 in DNA: TGTGCCCGGACCCCAAGAGATTCTAACTATGGCTACACCTTC. The variable domain in full, completed from reference TRBV30 and TRBJ1-2, reads SQTIHQWPATLVQPVGSPLSLECTVEGTSNPNLYWYRQAAGRGLQLLFYSVGIGQISSEVPQNLSASRPQDRQFILSSKKLLLSDSGFYLCARTPRDSNYGYTFGSGTRLTVV.

Only a few counts were recorded for this clone. This chain links TRBV4-1 with TRBJ2-7; TRBD2 agrees at 12 bases. This CDR3 is 16 amino acids long. Germline lookup yields CDR1 MGHRA and CDR2 YSYEKL. Trimming took 5 bases from V and 6 from J; bases not matched to a gene: 11. CDR3 nucleotides: TGCGCCAGCAGCACTACTCGACTAGCGGGAGAGGGCGAGCAGTACTTC. It is translated as CASSTTRLAGEGEQYF.

The J gene is TRBJ1-5, the V gene TRBV11-3, with D possibly TRBD1 on 6 matching bases. Germline V lookup: CDR1 SGHNT, CDR2 YENEEA. This CDR3 region has 16 residues. The germline V and J ends were trimmed by 3 bases and 5 bases, with 17 bases remaining between them. CDR3: CASSLIIRDNDQPQHF. The CDR3 DNA is TGTGCCAGCAGCTTGATCATCCGGGACAACGATCAGCCCCAGCATTTT.

The J gene is TRBJ2-1, the V gene TRBV10-3; unclear D gene. V was clipped by 0 bases and J by 9 bases, with 12 bases between them. CDR1 ENHRY and CDR2 SYGVKD come from the germline V gene. This CDR3 is 14 amino acids long. The CDR3 nucleotides are TGTGCCATCAGTGAGTCGCTTGAACTGGTTGAGCAGTTCTTC. Translation gives CAISESLELVEQFF.

This clone showed up just a few times. The rearrangement links TRBV6-1 to TRBJ1-1; D is perhaps TRBD1 (6 bases). This CDR3 spans 13 amino acids. Germline lookup yields CDR1 MNHNS and CDR2 SASEGT. V shed 4 bases and J shed 10 bases, with 16 bases lying between them. In nucleotides, the CDR3 is TGTGCCAGCAGTGGGGAGAGGGGGGGGGCAGCTTTCTTT. Its protein product is CASSGERGGAAFF.

The CDR3 region is CAGSGLRSYEQYF. CDR3 sequence (DNA): TGTGCCGGGAGCGGTCTCCGATCATACGAGCAGTACTTC. The chain carries TRBV25-1 and TRBJ2-7; possible D gene TRBD2, 5 bases. Per the germline V gene, CDR1 is MGHDK and CDR2 is SYGVNS. Trimming cost V 11 bases and J 4 bases, with 18 bases left between them. The CDR3 extends over 13 amino acids.

V usage is TRBV7-9 and J usage is TRBJ2-3, with 9 nucleotides matching TRBD1. There are 17 residues in the CDR3. Looked up from germline, CDR1 is SEHNR and CDR2 is FQNEAQ (reference sequence). Trimming cost V 1 base and J 3 bases; bases outside gene matches: 8. DNA for the CDR3: TGTGCCAGCAGCTTAGGGGGGACAGGGCTGAGAACAGATACGCAGTATTTT. Translation gives CASSLGGTGLRTDTQYF.

J is TRBJ1-5 and V is TRBV7-8; TRBD1 agrees at 8 bases. Germline loops: CDR1 SGHVS, CDR2 FQNEAQ. This CDR3 region has 16 residues. Trimming at V came to 1 base and at J to 4 bases, leaving 6 bases not matched to a gene. Here the CDR3 reads CASSLVDRGINQPQHF. The CDR3 DNA reads as TGTGCCAGCAGCTTAGTAGACAGGGGTATTAATCAGCCCCAGCATTTT.

This chain joins TRBV6-1 and TRBJ2-1; the match to TRBD2 covers 10 bases. From germline, CDR1 is MNHNS and CDR2 SASEGT. This CDR3 has 16 residues. The V gene end was trimmed by 2 bases and the J gene end by 7 bases; junction bases not matched to a gene: 8. The CDR3 protein is CASSENLAGVYNEQFF. The CDR3 bases are TGTGCCAGCAGTGAAAATCTAGCGGGAGTATATAATGAGCAGTTCTTC.

The chain is built from TRBV15 and TRBJ2-3; 9 nucleotides line up with TRBD2. CDR1 and CDR2 (germline): LNHNV, YYDKDF (reference sequence). Unmatched junction bases numbered 16, after V lost 0 bases and J lost 0 bases. The CDR3 covers 21 residues. As DNA, the CDR3 is TGTGCCACCAGCAGAGATCATGAAGTCGGGACTAGCTCAACTAGCACAGATACGCAGTATTTT. This translates into CATSRDHEVGTSSTSTDTQYF.

This chain links TRBV10-3 with TRBJ2-6, with 10 bases lining up with TRBD2. In germline, CDR1 is ENHRY, CDR2 SYGVKD. The CDR3 consists of 17 residues. V shed 4 bases, J shed 0 bases, and the junction held 3 bases outside the gene matches. This CDR3 is CAISVLAGVSGANVLTF. CDR3 DNA: TGTGCCATCAGTGTTCTAGCGGGAGTCTCTGGGGCCAACGTCCTGACTTTC.